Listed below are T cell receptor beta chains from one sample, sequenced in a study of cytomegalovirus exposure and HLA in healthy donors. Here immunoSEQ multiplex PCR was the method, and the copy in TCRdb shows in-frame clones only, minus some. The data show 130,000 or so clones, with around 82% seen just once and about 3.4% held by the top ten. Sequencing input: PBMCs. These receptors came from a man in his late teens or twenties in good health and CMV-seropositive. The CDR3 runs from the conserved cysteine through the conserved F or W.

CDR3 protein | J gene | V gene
CASSLKRPGTSGRVGELFF | TRBJ2-2 | TRBV7-8
CASRQRTATNTGELFF | TRBJ2-2 | TRBV6-6
CASSVGPTNEQFF | TRBJ2-1 | TRBV11-3
CASQAGLSTDTQYF | TRBJ2-3 | TRBV12-2
CASSLAGGPDTQYF | TRBJ2-3 | TRBV27
CASSPLSVRSPRQGADYGYTF | TRBJ1-2 | TRBV18
CASSLAINYGYTF | TRBJ1-2 | TRBV5-8
CASSPAGSSGSYEQYF | TRBJ2-7 | TRBV7-9
CASSLYGGDFSYEQYF | TRBJ2-7 | TRBV27
CASSLAVRATEVDTIYF | TRBJ1-3 | TRBV7-6
CAWSSTGPPEAFF | TRBJ1-1 | TRBV30
CASSPTLPRTGSHEQYF | . | TRBV27
CASSPRDRAREPQHF | TRBJ1-5 | TRBV7-8
CASSIDGGNQPQHF | TRBJ1-5 | TRBV19
CASSIQGANEQFF | TRBJ2-1 | TRBV19
CSVRGPNTGELFF | TRBJ2-2 | TRBV29-1
CASRDLGTEAFF | TRBJ1-1 | TRBV7-9
CASSLAVKSTDTQYF | TRBJ2-3 | TRBV5-1
CASSPQGNYNEQFF | TRBJ2-1 | TRBV5-1
CASSVELRGEGNTIYF | TRBJ1-3 | TRBV9
CASSPQQGREETQYF | TRBJ2-5 | TRBV6-5
CASSQQWPLLGEQFF | TRBJ2-1 | TRBV4-1
CASSIVWLYEQFF | TRBJ2-1 | TRBV19
CASSEGQGYGYTF | TRBJ1-2 | TRBV10-1
CASSLFSTGKTGELFF | TRBJ2-2 | TRBV5-1
CASSYSIAGVGETQYF | TRBJ2-5 | TRBV6-5
CASGSLTGRKTQYF | TRBJ2-5 | TRBV5-1
CASSLSGDGYTF | TRBJ1-2 | TRBV11-2
CASSPSQLGSTYEQYF | TRBJ2-7 | TRBV18
CASSFRGVMNTEAFF | TRBJ1-1 | TRBV28
CASRPIRQDPSNYGYTF | TRBJ1-2 | TRBV2
CASSVGHSNEKLFF | TRBJ1-4 | TRBV9
CASSYDAGETQYF | TRBJ2-5 | TRBV7-2
CASSLDRANEQYF | TRBJ2-7 | TRBV5-4
CASSYSGRGRAGELFF | TRBJ2-2 | TRBV6-5